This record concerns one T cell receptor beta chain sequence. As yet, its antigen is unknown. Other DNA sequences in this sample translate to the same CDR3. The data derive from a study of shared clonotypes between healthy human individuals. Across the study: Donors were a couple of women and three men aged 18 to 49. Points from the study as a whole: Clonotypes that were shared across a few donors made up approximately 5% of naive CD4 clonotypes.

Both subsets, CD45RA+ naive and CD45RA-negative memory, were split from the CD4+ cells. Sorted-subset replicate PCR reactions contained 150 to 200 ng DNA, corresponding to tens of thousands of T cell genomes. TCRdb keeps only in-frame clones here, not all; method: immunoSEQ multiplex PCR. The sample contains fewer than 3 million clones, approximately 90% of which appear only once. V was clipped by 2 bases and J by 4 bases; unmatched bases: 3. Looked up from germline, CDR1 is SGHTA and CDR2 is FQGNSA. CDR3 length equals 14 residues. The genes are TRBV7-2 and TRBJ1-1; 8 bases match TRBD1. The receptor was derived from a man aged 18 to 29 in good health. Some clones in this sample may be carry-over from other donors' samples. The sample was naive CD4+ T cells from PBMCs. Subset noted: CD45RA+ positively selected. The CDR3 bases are TGTGCCAGCAGCTTACAGGGGGCGAGCACTGAAGCTTTCTTT. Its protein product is CASSLQGASTEAFF. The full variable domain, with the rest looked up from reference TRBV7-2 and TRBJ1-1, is GAGVSQSPSNKVTEKGKDVELRCDPISGHTALYWYRQSLGQGLEFLIYFQGNSAPDKSGLPSDRFSAERTGGSVSTLTIQRTQQEDSAVYLCASSLQGASTEAFFGQGTRLTVV.